This T cell receptor beta chain was recorded in a study of tumor-infiltrating lymphocytes in primary liver carcinoma. Study-level information: Patients of both sexes were 30 to 69 years old.

Co-extracted RNA and DNA came from around 20-30 mg of unsorted bulk tissue. Patients had primary liver carcinoma treated by surgical resection. This clonotype is deemed medium-sized (0.01 to 0.1%). Its antigen is not known. Study-wide points: Tumor-adjacent and tumor-blood pairs showed less overlap than tumor region pairs. Detection in all five tumor regions applied to only about 7.5-25% of top clones.

The template, approximately 500 ng total RNA, yielded TCR beta cDNA made with a constant-region primer. ARM-PCR was slightly modified, and three nested multiplex PCR rounds with it gave rise to the TCR beta libraries. PCR rounds one and two used TRBV1-TRBV30 forward primers with a C-beta reverse primer for around 11 cycles each. TCRdb analysed the multiplex PCR reads with MiXCR anew, one entry per CDR3 protein. Of around 21,000 distinct CDR3 sequences listed, approximately 72% were seen once; the top ten hold 41%. With 0 bases removed from V and 3 bases from J, the gap between germline ends came to 12 bases. The CDR3 is 15 amino acids.

The chain joins TRBV12-3 or TRBV12-4 to TRBJ2-7; possibly TRBD1 for D (6 bases). The sample consisted of liver tumor tissue from sampling region 1. The subset: tumor region T1, superior pole. The receptor was isolated from a man aged 35 to 55 with primary liver carcinoma and hepatitis B virus infection. The CDR3 nucleotides read TGTGCCAGCAGTTTAGCTGCAGGGGTTAACTACGAGCAGTACTTC. Amino acids: CASSLAAGVNYEQYF.